The present entry profiles one TCR beta chain with its context. The investigators amplified TCR beta CDR3 regions from RNA transcripts. An initial round of RT-PCR targeting the TCR CDR3 relied on the HTBI primer set. TCRdb passed the multiplex PCR reads through MiXCR, listing each CDR3 protein once. The sample includes around 500,000 distinct CDR3 sequences, around 13% of them seen just once. CDR1 and CDR2 from the germline V gene are SGHTA and FQGNSA. The CDR3 is 15 amino acids. V lost 4 bases and J lost 2, with 12 bases in between. The entry originates in a study of T cells in Graves' hyperthyroidism and ophthalmopathy. Patients were excluded for uncontrolled infection, other autoimmune disease, pregnancy or lactation.

J is TRBJ1-3 and V is TRBV7-2, with D possibly being TRBD1 (6 bases). What was sequenced was blood. This TCR came from a woman aged 40-49 years with Graves' hyperthyroidism. CDR3 sequence (DNA): TGTGCCAGCAGCTCGAGCTGGACAGCTGGAAACACCATATATTTT. This gives the protein CASSSSWTAGNTIYF. The full variable domain, completed using reference TRBV7-2 and TRBJ1-3, is GAGVSQSPSNKVTEKGKDVELRCDPISGHTALYWYRQSLGQGLEFLIYFQGNSAPDKSGLPSDRFSAERTGGSVSTLTIQRTQQEDSAVYLCASSSSWTAGNTIYFGEGSWLTVV.